Listed here are 14 T cell receptor beta chains from one sample, sequenced in a study of T cells in Graves' hyperthyroidism and ophthalmopathy. Researchers took RNA transcripts and amplified the TCR beta CDR3 regions from them. The HTBI set primed first-round TCR CDR3 RT-PCR. TCRdb ran MiXCR on the multiplex PCR reads and lists one entry per CDR3 protein. The sample lists approximately 430,000 distinct CDR3 sequences; about a sixth were seen once. Sequenced input: blood. These receptors were obtained from a woman under 30 with Graves' hyperthyroidism.

This chain connects TRBV5-1 to TRBJ1-3; D is unresolved. Trimming cost V 4 bases and J 0 bases, with 11 bases left between them. CDR1 and CDR2 from the germline V gene are SGHRS and YFSETQ. The CDR3 spans 15 residues. CDR3 amino acids: CASSLIGSSGNTIYF. The CDR3 nucleotides are TGCGCCAGCAGCCTCATTGGGAGCTCTGGAAACACCATATATTTT.

This clonotype was seen repeatedly, ten times or more. The CDR3 loop reads CASSRREQFNQPQHF. CDR3 coding DNA: TGTGCCAGCAGTCGGCGGGAACAGTTCAATCAGCCCCAGCATTTT. The rearrangement joins TRBV6-9 to TRBJ1-5; unclear D gene. The germline CDR1 and CDR2 sequences are MNHGY and SVAAGI. This CDR3 is 15 amino acids long. The V and J ends lost 5 bases and 3 bases respectively, with 14 bases between them.

The chain has TRBV10-3 and TRBJ1-2, with 10 bases aligning to TRBD1. Germline trimming cut 8 bases from V and 0 bases from J; bases unmatched to any gene: 9. The CDR3 sequence is 16 residues long. Germline-derived CDR1 and CDR2 are ENHRY and SYGVKD. CDR3 bases: TGTGCCATCGCCCTACCGGGACAGGGGCCTAACTATGGCTACACCTTC. Its protein product is CAIALPGQGPNYGYTF.

Ten or more counts support this clonotype. The CDR3 nucleotides are TGCGCCAGCACGGCAGGGCGATCGAACATTCAGTACTTC. Translated: CASTAGRSNIQYF. The genes are TRBV5-1 and TRBJ2-4, with TRBD1 as a possible D gene (5 bases). Trimming left V 6 bases short and J 7 bases short, with 14 bases between. The length of the CDR3 is 13 residues. The germline V gene has CDR1 SGHRS and CDR2 YFSETQ.

This clonotype occurred many times. The chain combines TRBV20-1 with TRBJ2-1; no firm D call. CDR3 length: 14 amino acids. Germline assignment: CDR1 DFQATT and CDR2 SNEGSKA (reference sequence). Between the trimmed V and J ends, which lost 3 bases and 2 bases, there was a span of 11 bases. CDR3 residues: CSASSAFPYNEQFF. For the CDR3, the DNA is TGCAGTGCTAGTTCTGCCTTCCCCTACAATGAGCAGTTCTTC.

A few counts support this clonotype. V is TRBV27 and J is TRBJ2-7; TRBD2 matches at 8 bases. The CDR3 loop spans 16 amino acids. With V trimmed by 3 bases and J by 3 bases, 10 bases remained unmatched. Germline V gene data show CDR1 as MNHEY and CDR2 as SMNVEV (reference sequence). The CDR3 loop is CASSFLGGAALYEQYF. DNA of the CDR3: TGTGCCAGCAGTTTTCTCGGGGGGGCAGCCCTCTACGAGCAGTACTTC.

This clonotype was found a few times. The CDR3 DNA is TGTGCCAGCAGCTTAGCGGCCCCCCACGAGCAGTACTTC. Protein sequence: CASSLAAPHEQYF. The V gene is TRBV11-3, the J gene TRBJ2-7; D unclear. CDR3 length: 13 amino acids. The V gene's germline CDR1 is SGHNT and CDR2 YENEEA. V lost 1 base, J lost 5 bases, and 9 bases lay in between.

This clonotype has ten or more counts. This sequence joins TRBV12-5 and TRBJ2-4; tentatively, D is TRBD1 (5 bases). The V end was cut by 5 bases, the J end by 6 bases, with 14 bases between. Germline values: CDR1 LGHNT, CDR2 FRNRAP. The CDR3 has 14 amino acids. CDR3 region: CASGPGYYGNIQYF. The CDR3 DNA reads TGTGCTAGTGGTCCAGGGTATTATGGAAACATTCAGTACTTC. The full variable domain, in which reference TRBV12-5 and TRBJ2-4 provide the parts outside the CDR3, is DARVTQTPRHKVTEMGQEVTMRCQPILGHNTVFWYRQTMMQGLELLAYFRNRAPLDDSGMPKDRFSAEMPDATLATLKIQPSEPRDSAVYFCASGPGYYGNIQYFGAGTRLSVL.

The sample holds many counts of this clonotype. The rearrangement uses TRBV12-3 or TRBV12-4 and TRBJ2-7, with 8 positions matching TRBD1. The CDR3 extends over 14 amino acids. The V segment lost 5 bases and the J segment 4 bases; nucleotides outside the gene matches: 7. CDR3 in DNA: TGTGCCAGCAGTCGGACAGGGTTGTCGTACGAGCAGTACTTC. Amino acids: CASSRTGLSYEQYF.

In this sample, this clonotype turned up many times. The rearrangement joins TRBV7-2 to TRBJ1-4; possible D gene TRBD1, 5 bases. CDR1 and CDR2 (germline): SGHTA, FQGNSA. Trimming removed 7 bases from V and 6 bases from J, with 12 bases in between. The CDR3 is 13 residues long. This CDR3 reads CASTTYRHEKLFF. CDR3 DNA sequence: TGTGCCAGCACGACCTACAGGCATGAAAAACTGTTTTTT.

The table lists this clonotype with many counts. CDR3 in DNA: TGTGCTAGTGGTTTGTGGTTGCGGGATCCTGGGGCCAACGTCCTGACTTTC. As protein: CASGLWLRDPGANVLTF. The rearrangement uses TRBV12-5 and TRBJ2-6, with a tentative D call TRBD2 (6 bases). CDR3 length equals 17 residues. The ends were cut back, 2 bases at V and 2 bases at J, with 13 bases in the middle. The germline V gene has CDR1 LGHNT and CDR2 FRNRAP.

This clonotype was recorded at least ten times. This chain joins TRBV7-2 and TRBJ2-1, with D unresolved. The CDR3 totals 15 residues. The V gene's germline CDR1 is SGHTA and CDR2 FQGNSA. The V end lost 5 bases, the J end lost 4 bases, and 15 bases lay between the germline ends. CDR3 protein: CASSPAFDGYNEQFF. The CDR3 coding sequence is TGTGCCAGCAGCCCCGCCTTTGACGGTTACAATGAGCAGTTCTTC.

This chain links TRBV6-1 with TRBJ2-2, with TRBD2 as a possible D gene (7 bases). The CDR3 covers 15 residues. V was cut by 4 bases and J by 8 bases, with 17 bases left in between. The germline CDR1 and CDR2 sequences are MNHNS and SASEGT. In nucleotides, the CDR3 is TGTGCCAGCAGTGCGGGGGGCCGATCGATAGGGGAGCTGTTTTTT. Its translation: CASSAGGRSIGELFF.

The V gene is TRBV24-1, the J gene TRBJ2-7, with TRBD2 as a possible D gene (5 bases). V was cut by 3 bases and J by 7 bases, with 9 bases left in between. The germline V gene encodes CDR1 KGHDR and CDR2 SFDVKD. The CDR3 sequence is 12 residues long. CDR3 nucleotides: TGTGCCACCAGTGATAGCGGCGGGGAGCAGTACTTC. It is translated as CATSDSGGEQYF.